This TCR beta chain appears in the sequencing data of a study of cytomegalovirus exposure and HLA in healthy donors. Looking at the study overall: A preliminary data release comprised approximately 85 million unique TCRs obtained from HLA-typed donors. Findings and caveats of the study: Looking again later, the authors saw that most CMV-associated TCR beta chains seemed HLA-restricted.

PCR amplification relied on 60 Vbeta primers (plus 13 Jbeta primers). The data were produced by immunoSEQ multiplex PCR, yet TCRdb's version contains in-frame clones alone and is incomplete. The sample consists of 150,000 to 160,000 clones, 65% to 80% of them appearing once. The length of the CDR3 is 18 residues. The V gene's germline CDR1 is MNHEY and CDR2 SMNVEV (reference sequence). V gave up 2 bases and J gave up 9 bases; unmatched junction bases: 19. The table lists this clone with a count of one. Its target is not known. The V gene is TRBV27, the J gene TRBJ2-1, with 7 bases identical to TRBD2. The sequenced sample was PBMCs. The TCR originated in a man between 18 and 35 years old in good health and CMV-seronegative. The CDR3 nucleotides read TGTGCCAGCAGTTTACCGGGGGGACCACTAGCGTACAAGGGTGAGCAGTTCTTC. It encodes CASSLPGGPLAYKGEQFF.